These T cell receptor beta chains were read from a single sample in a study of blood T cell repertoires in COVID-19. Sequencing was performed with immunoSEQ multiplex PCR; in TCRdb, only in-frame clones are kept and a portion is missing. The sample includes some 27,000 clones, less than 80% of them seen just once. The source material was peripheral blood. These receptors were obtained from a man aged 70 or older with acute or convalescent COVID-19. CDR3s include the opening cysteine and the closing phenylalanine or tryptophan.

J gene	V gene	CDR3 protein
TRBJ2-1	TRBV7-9	CASINLAGLYNEQFF
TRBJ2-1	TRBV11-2	CASSILAGPRAREQFF
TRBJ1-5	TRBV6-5	CASSYSIRSGNQPQHF
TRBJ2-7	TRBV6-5	CAFRTGTGQSEQYF
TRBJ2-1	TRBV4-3	CASSQESGSQFF
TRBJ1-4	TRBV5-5	CASGSGRNEKLFF
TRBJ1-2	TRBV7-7	CASSSPLGYTF
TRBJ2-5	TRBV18	CASSPTSGDQETQYF
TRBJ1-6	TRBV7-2	CASRPLGTGNSPLHF
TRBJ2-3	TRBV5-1	CASSRIPKSGGTDTQYF
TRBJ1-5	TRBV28	CASSLPGYDNQPQHF
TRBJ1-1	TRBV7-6	CASSPRAGGNTEAFF
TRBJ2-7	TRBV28	CASSFGRSYEQYF
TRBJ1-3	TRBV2	CASTGESKMGNTIYF
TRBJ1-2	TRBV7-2	CASSSGTGVKGYTF
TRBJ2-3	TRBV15	CATSTRQGRSDTQYF
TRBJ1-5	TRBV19	CASSISVGRAVGNQPQHF
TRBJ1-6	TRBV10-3	CATLGTWDSPLHF
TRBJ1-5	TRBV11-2	CASSPTGGGQPQHF
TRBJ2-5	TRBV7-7	CASSLGTGGETQYF
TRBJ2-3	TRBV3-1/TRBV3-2	CASSQAEGRRVTDTQYF
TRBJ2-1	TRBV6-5	CASHAGTTYNEQFF
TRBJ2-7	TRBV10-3	CAISAGGPTYEQYF